This TCR beta chain was retrieved from a study of TIL therapy for anti-PD-1-resistant metastatic lung cancer. This CDR3 is built from 12 residues. Germline assignment: CDR1 PRHDT and CDR2 FYEKMQ (reference sequence). Trimming removed 5 bases from V and 8 bases from J, with 12 bases in between. Sequencing used immunoSEQ v3. Sequencing was performed with immunoSEQ multiplex PCR; in TCRdb, only in-frame clones are kept and a portion is missing. Of roughly 16,000 clones in the sample, 65% to 75% were seen once. This clone was seen a few times. Time point meaning: pre-treatment sample, taken before nivolumab and TIL therapy. Enrollment ran from 2017 to early 2020.

V usage is TRBV13 and J usage is TRBJ1-2; D remains unclear. Sample: blood, taken at baseline. The sequence derives from a person between 25 and 80 years old with non-small cell lung cancer. CDR3 residues: CASSPPLEGYTF. As DNA, the CDR3 is TGTGCCAGCAGCCCCCCTCTGGAAGGCTACACCTTC.